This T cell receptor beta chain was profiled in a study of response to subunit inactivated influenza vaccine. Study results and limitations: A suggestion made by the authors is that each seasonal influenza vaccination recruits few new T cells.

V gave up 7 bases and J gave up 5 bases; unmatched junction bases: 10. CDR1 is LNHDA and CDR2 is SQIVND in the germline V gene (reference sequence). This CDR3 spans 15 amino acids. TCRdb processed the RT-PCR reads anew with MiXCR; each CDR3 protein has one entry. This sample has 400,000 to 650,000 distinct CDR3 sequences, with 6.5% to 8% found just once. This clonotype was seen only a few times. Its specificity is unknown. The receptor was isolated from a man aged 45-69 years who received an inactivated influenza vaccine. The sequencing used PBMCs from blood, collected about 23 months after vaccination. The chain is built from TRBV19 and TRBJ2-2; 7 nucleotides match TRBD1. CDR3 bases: TGTGCCAGTACCTTTACGGGACAGTTAACCGGGGAGCTGTTTTTT. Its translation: CASTFTGQLTGELFF. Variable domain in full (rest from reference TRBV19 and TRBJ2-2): DGGITQSPKYLFRKEGQNVTLSCEQNLNHDAMYWYRQDPGQGLRLIYYSQIVNDFQKGDIAEGYSVSREKKESFPLTVTSAQKNPTAFYLCASTFTGQLTGELFFGEGSRLTVL.